This T cell receptor (beta chain) was documented in a study of control samples from healthy donors and cancer patients. CDR1 and CDR2 from the germline V gene are SGDLS and YYNGEE. This CDR3 region has 15 residues. V gave up 2 bases and J gave up 0 bases, with 6 bases separating them. Here immunoSEQ multiplex PCR was the method, and the copy in TCRdb shows in-frame clones only, minus some. There are about 150,000 clones in the sample; about 93% occur only once, and approximately 2.5% lies in the top ten. This receptor was obtained from a middle-aged man in good health. The gene calls are TRBV9 and TRBJ2-6; D gene uncertain. Sample: blood. The CDR3: CASSVYISGANVLTF. CDR3 nucleotide sequence: TGTGCCAGCAGCGTGTACATCTCTGGGGCCAACGTCCTGACTTTC.